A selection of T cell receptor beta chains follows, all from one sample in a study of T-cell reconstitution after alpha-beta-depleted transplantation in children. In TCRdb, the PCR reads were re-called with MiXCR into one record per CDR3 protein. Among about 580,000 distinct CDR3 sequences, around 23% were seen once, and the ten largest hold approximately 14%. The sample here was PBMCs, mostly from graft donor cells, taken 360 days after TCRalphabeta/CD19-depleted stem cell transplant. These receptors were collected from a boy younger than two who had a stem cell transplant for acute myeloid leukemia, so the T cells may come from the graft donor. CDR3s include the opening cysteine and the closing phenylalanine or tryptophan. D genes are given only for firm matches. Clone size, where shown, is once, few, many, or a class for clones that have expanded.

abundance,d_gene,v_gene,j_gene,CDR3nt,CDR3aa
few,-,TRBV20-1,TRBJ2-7,TGCAGTGCCACCTGGGACCAGGGGTACGAGCAGTACTTC,CSATWDQGYEQYF
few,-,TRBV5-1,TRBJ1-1,TGCGCCAGCAGCTGGAGTTCGGGGGTCAACACTGAAGCTTTCTTT,CASSWSSGVNTEAFF
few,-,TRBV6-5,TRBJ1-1,TGTGCCAGCAGTTACTCGGAAGCCAGGGCAACTGAAGCTTTCTTT,CASSYSEARATEAFF
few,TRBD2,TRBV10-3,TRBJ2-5,TGTGCCATCAAGGCTAGCGGGGGGGCCCTACAAGAGACCCAGTACTTC,CAIKASGGALQETQYF
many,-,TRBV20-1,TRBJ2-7,TGCAGTGCTAGAGATCGAGAGGGTGGGTATTGGGAGCAGTACTTC,CSARDREGGYWEQYF
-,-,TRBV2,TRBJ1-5,TGTGCCAGCAGTTCGAGGGGTGATCAGCCCCAGCATTTT,CASSSRGDQPQHF
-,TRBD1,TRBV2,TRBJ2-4,TGTGCCAGCAGTAGACAGGGGGAGCTAGCCAAAAACCTTCAGTACTTC,CASSRQGELAKNLQYF
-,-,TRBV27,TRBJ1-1,TGTGCCAGCAGTTTATCCGGACTCGACGGATACACTGAAGCTTTCTTT,CASSLSGLDGYTEAFF
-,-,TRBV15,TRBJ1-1,TGTGCCACCAGCATATGGGAGAACACTGAAGCTTTCTTT,CATSIWENTEAFF
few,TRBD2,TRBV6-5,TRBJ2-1,TGTGCCAGCAGTTACTTAGCGGGGCCCAATGAGCAGTTCTTC,CASSYLAGPNEQFF